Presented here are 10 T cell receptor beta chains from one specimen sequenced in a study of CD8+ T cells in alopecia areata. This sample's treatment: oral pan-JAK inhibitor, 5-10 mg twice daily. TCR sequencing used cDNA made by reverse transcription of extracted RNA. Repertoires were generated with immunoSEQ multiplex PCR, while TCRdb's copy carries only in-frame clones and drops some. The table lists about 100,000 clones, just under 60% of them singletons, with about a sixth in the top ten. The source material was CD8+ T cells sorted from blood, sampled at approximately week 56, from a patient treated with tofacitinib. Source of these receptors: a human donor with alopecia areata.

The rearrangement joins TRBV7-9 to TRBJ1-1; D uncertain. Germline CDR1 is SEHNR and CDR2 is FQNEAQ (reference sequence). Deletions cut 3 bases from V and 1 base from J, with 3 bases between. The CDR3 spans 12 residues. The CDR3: CASSFENTEAFF. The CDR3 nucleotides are TGTGCCAGCAGCTTTGAGAACACTGAAGCTTTCTTT.

CDR3 sequence reads: CASTRRAGSTDTQYF. The CDR3 region has the DNA TGCGCCAGCACTCGAAGAGCGGGGAGCACAGATACGCAGTATTTT. V gene TRBV4-1 combines with J gene TRBJ2-3; 7 bases align to TRBD2. Germline V gives CDR1 MGHRA, CDR2 YSYEKL. This CDR3 contains 15 residues. The V and J ends lost 7 bases and 0 bases, in that order; junction bases with no gene match: 7.

CDR3 in DNA: TGCGCCAGCAGCTTGGGGAAGTACGAGCAGTACTTC. This translates into CASSLGKYEQYF. This chain links TRBV5-1 with TRBJ2-7; D ambiguous. Looked up from germline, CDR1 is SGHRS and CDR2 is YFSETQ. V lost 0 bases and J 4 bases, leaving 5 bases between the germline ends. There are 12 residues in the CDR3.

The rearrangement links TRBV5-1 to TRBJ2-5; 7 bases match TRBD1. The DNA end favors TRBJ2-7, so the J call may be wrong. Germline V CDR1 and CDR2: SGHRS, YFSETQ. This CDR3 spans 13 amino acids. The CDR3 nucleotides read TGCGCCAGCAGCGAGACAGGGACAAACGAGCAGTACTTC. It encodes CASSETGTNEQYF.

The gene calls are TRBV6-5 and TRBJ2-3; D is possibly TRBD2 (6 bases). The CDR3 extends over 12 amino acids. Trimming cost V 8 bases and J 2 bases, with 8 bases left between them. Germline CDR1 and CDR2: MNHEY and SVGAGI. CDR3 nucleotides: TGTGCCAGCGGGGGGAACACAGATACGCAGTATTTT. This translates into CASGGNTDTQYF.

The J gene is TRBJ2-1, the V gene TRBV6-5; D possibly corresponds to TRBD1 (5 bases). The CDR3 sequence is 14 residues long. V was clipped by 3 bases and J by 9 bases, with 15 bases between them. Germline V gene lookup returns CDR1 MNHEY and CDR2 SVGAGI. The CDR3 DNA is TGTGCCAGCAGTTATTCCCCGCGTGGGGCTGAGCAGTTCTTC. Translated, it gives CASSYSPRGAEQFF.

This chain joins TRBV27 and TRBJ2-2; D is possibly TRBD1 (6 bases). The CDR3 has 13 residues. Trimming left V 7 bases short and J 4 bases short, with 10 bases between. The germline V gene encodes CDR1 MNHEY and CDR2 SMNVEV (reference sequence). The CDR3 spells CASTGQSTGELFF. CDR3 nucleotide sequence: TGTGCCAGCACCGGACAGTCCACCGGGGAGCTGTTTTTT.

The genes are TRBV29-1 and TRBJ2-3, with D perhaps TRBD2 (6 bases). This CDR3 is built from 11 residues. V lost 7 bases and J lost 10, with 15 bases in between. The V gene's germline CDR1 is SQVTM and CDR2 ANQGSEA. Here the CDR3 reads CSAHQGLAQYF. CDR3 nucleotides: TGCAGCGCCCACCAGGGACTCGCGCAGTATTTT.

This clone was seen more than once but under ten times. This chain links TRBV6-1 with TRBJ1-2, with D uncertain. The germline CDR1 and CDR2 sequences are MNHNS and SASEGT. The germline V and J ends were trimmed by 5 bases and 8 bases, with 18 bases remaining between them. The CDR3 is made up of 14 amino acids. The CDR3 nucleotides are TGTGCCAGCAGTCACTGGCCCGATTTTCGGGGCTACACCTTC. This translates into CASSHWPDFRGYTF.

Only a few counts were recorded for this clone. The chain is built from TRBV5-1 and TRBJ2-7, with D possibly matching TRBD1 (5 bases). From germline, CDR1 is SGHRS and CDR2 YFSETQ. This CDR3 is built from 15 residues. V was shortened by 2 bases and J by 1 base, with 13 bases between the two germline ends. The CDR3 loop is CASSFDLGASYEQYF. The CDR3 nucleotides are TGCGCCAGCAGCTTCGATCTAGGGGCATCCTACGAGCAGTACTTC.